The 11 T cell receptor beta chains reported below all come from one sample, sequenced in a study of blood T cells in healthy people across ages. The use of a sample-barcoded 5' primer and a J-beta primer mix characterized a second PCR of about 7 to 12 cycles. TCRdb redid the calling of the 5' RACE reads with MiXCR, one entry per CDR3 protein. The sample holds some 1,500,000 distinct CDR3 sequences; roughly 43% are singletons and the top ten take about 3.8%. The source material was blood. The receptors derive from a woman aged 18-30 years in good health.

This clonotype appeared once. V gene TRBV20-1 combines with J gene TRBJ1-2, with D unclear. This CDR3 region has 12 residues. V lost 3 bases and J 5 bases, leaving 10 bases between the germline ends. Germline values: CDR1 DFQATT, CDR2 SNEGSKA (reference sequence). In nucleotides, the CDR3 is TGCAGTGCTAGGTGGACTGGGTATGGCTACACCTTC. Its translation is CSARWTGYGYTF.

This clonotype was seen only a few times. The chain is built from TRBV5-6 and TRBJ2-1; D might be TRBD2 (6 bases). The germline V and J ends were trimmed by 2 bases and 7 bases, with 13 bases remaining between them. The CDR3 is made up of 14 amino acids. The V gene's germline CDR1 is SGHDT and CDR2 YYEEEE. CDR3 bases: TGTGCCAGCAGCTTCTTGGAGGGGCGGAATGAGCAGTTCTTC. Translating it yields CASSFLEGRNEQFF.

The rearrangement joins TRBV2 to TRBJ2-4; a possible D gene is TRBD1 (6 bases). Germline V gene lookup returns CDR1 SNHLY and CDR2 FYNNEI. V was shortened by 2 bases and J by 0 bases, with 8 bases between the two germline ends. The CDR3 is 15 residues long. CDR3 DNA sequence: TGTGCCAGCAGTGAAAAGGGGGTAGCCAAAAACATTCAGTACTTC. This gives the protein CASSEKGVAKNIQYF.

This clonotype showed up just a few times. The chain is built from TRBV9 and TRBJ2-7, with D maybe TRBD2 (5 bases). The V and J ends lost 0 bases and 4 bases respectively, with 11 bases between them. There are 14 residues in the CDR3. The germline gives CDR1 SGDLS, CDR2 YYNGEE. CDR3 nucleotides: TGTGCCAGCAGCGTAGTTCCCGGCGGGTACGAGCAGTACTTC. It specifies CASSVVPGGYEQYF.

The chain employs TRBV27 and TRBJ2-3; 9 bases map to TRBD2. V was clipped by 5 bases and J by 4 bases; unmatched bases: 10. Germline V gene sequence: CDR1 MNHEY, CDR2 SMNVEV (reference sequence). This CDR3 has 16 amino acids. The chain's CDR3 is CASSLRAGGGPDTQYF. CDR3 nucleotides: TGTGCCAGCAGTCTCAGAGCGGGAGGAGGGCCAGATACGCAGTATTTT.

The chain recombines TRBV7-8 with TRBJ2-4; 8 bases fit TRBD2. The DNA end is a closer match to TRBJ2-5, so the J assignment may be wrong. There are 16 residues in the CDR3. The germline V gene has CDR1 SGHVS and CDR2 FQNEAQ. The CDR3 coding sequence is TGTGCCAGCAGCTTAGGGGCTAGCGGGCACCAAGAGACCCAGTACTTC. This encodes CASSLGASGHQETQYF.

This clonotype was observed a few times. This chain joins TRBV20-1 and TRBJ2-2; 8 bases fit TRBD2. The J segment lost 2 bases and the V segment lost 0 bases, leaving 5 bases of the junction unmatched. CDR3 length: 16 residues. CDR1 and CDR2 from the germline V gene are DFQATT and SNEGSKA (reference sequence). Here the CDR3 reads CSARDLREANTGELFF. The DNA of the CDR3 is TGCAGTGCTAGAGATCTGCGGGAGGCTAACACCGGGGAGCTGTTTTTT.

The J gene is TRBJ1-1, the V gene TRBV7-2; weak D call: TRBD1 (5 bases). The ends were cut back, 8 bases at V and 3 bases at J, with 16 bases in the middle. The germline V gene has CDR1 SGHTA and CDR2 FQGNSA. The CDR3 is 14 residues long. The CDR3 DNA follows: TGTGCCAGCCTCCTGAACAGGCAAGACACTGAAGCTTTCTTT. Translation gives CASLLNRQDTEAFF.

V is TRBV28 and J is TRBJ2-5; D possibly corresponds to TRBD2 (6 bases). Germline lookup yields CDR1 MDHEN and CDR2 SYDVKM. This CDR3 region has 15 residues. V was trimmed by 8 bases and J by 0 bases, leaving 16 bases between them. The chain's CDR3 is CASRLAGPYQETQYF. The CDR3 DNA reads as TGTGCCAGCCGCTTGGCGGGACCGTACCAAGAGACCCAGTACTTC.

The chain has TRBV29-1 and TRBJ1-2; maybe TRBD1 (5 bases). Deletions cut 2 bases from V and 5 bases from J, with 12 bases between. The V gene's germline CDR1 is SQVTM and CDR2 ANQGSEA. This CDR3 is built from 13 residues. The CDR3 region is CSVEWGTVYGYTF. In DNA form, the CDR3 reads TGCAGCGTTGAATGGGGCACAGTTTATGGCTACACCTTC.

The chain employs TRBV20-1 and TRBJ2-7, with a tentative D call TRBD2 (6 bases). Germline V CDR1 and CDR2: DFQATT, SNEGSKA (reference sequence). This CDR3 region has 16 residues. V lost 1 base to trimming and J lost 2 bases, with 18 bases between them. The CDR3 DNA follows: TGCAGTGCTAGAGGCATCTCCGGGACGGGAGCCTACGAGCAGTACTTC. This translates into CSARGISGTGAYEQYF.